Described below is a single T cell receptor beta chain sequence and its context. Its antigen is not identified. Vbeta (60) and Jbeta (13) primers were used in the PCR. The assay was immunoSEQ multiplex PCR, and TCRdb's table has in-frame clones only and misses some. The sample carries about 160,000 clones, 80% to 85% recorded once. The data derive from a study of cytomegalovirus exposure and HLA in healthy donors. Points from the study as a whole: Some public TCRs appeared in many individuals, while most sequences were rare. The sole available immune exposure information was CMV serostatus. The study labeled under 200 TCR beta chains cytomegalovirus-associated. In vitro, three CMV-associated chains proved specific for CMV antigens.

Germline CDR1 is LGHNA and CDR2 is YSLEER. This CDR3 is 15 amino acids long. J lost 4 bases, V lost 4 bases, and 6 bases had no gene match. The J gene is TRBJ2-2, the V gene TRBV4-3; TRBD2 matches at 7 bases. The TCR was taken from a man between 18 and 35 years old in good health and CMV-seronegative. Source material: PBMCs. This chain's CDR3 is CASSPHWGGTGELFF. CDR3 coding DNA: TGCGCCAGCAGCCCTCACTGGGGGGGCACCGGGGAGCTGTTTTTT.